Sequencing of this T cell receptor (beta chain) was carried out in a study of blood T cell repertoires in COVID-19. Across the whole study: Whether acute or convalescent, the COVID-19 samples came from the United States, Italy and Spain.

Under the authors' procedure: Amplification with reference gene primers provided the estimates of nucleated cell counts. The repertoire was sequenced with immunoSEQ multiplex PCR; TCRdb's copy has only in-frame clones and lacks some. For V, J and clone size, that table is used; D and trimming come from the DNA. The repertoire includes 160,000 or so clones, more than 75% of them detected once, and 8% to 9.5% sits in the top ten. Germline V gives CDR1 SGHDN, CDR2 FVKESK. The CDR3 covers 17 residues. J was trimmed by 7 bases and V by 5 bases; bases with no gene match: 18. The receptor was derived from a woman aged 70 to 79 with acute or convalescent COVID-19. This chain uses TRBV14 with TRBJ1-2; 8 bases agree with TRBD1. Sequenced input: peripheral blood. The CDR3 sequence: CASSKGSDRARVGGYTF. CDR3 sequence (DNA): TGTGCCAGCAGCAAAGGATCGGACAGGGCGAGGGTTGGTGGCTACACCTTC.